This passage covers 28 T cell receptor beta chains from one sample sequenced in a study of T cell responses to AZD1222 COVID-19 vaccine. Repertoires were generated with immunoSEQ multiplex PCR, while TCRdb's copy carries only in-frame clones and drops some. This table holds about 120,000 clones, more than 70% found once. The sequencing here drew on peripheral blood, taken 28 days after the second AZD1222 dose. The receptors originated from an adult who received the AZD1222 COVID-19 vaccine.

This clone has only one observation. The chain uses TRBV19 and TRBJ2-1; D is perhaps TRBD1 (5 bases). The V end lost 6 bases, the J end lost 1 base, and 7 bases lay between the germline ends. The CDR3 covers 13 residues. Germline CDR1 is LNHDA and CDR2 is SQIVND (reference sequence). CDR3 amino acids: CASRDISYNEQFF. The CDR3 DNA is TGTGCCAGTAGGGACATTTCCTACAATGAGCAGTTCTTC.

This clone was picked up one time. The CDR3 nucleotides are TGTGCCAGCGGGTATTCAAAGGAAGCTTTCTTT. This sequence encodes CASGYSKEAFF. The chain is built from TRBV3-1 (or the pseudogene TRBV3-2) and TRBJ1-1; D gene unclear. The V gene's germline CDR1 is LGHDT and CDR2 YNNKEL (reference sequence). Trimming took 8 bases from V and 8 from J, leaving 12 bases between them. CDR3 length: 11 residues.

CDR3 DNA: TGTGCCAGCAGCGACAGGGGGCACGGAAACACCATATATTTT. Residues: CASSDRGHGNTIYF. This sequence joins TRBV5-6 and TRBJ1-3; 10 nucleotides align to TRBD1. CDR1 is SGHDT and CDR2 is YYEEEE in the germline V gene. There are 14 residues in the CDR3. The J segment lost 4 bases and the V segment lost 4 bases, leaving 2 bases of the junction unmatched.

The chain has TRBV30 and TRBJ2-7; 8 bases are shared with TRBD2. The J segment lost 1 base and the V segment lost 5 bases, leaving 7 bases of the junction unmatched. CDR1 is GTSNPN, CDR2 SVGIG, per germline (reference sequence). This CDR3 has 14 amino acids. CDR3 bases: TGTGCCTGGGGATCCCGGGGGGGGTCCTACGAGCAGTACTTC. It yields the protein CAWGSRGGSYEQYF. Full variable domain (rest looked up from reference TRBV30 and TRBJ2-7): SQTIHQWPATLVQPVGSPLSLECTVEGTSNPNLYWYRQAAGRGLQLLFYSVGIGQISSEVPQNLSASRPQDRQFILSSKKLLLSDSGFYLCAWGSRGGSYEQYFGPGTRLTVT.

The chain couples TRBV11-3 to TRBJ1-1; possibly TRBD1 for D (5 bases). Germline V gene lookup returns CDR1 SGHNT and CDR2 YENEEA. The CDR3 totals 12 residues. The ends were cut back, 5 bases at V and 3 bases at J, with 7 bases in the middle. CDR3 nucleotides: TGTGCCAGCAGCCTGGGGGACACTGAAGCTTTCTTT. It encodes CASSLGDTEAFF.

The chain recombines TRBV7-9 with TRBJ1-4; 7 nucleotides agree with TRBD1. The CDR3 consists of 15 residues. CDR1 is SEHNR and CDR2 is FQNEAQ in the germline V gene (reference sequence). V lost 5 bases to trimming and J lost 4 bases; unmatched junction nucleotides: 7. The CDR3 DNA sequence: TGTGCCAGCAGCCCTAACAGGGGAGGTAATGAAAAACTGTTTTTT. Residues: CASSPNRGGNEKLFF.

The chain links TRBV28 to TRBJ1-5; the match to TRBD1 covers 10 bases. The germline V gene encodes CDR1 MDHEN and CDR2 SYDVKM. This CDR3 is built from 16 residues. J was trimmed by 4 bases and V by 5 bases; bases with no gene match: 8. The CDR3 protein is CASSRILGQGNQPQHF. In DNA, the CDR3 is TGTGCCAGCAGTAGAATCTTGGGACAGGGGAATCAGCCCCAGCATTTT.

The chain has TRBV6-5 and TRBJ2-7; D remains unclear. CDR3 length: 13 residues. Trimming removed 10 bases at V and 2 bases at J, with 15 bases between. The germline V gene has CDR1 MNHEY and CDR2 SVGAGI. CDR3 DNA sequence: TGTGCCACCGCCAGTCTGTCCGCCTACGAGCAGTACTTC. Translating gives CATASLSAYEQYF.

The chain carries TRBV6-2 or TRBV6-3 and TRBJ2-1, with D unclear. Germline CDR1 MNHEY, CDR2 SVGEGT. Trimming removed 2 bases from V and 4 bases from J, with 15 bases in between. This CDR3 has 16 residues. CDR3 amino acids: CASSYPPLIRYNEQFF. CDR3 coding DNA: TGTGCCAGCAGTTACCCCCCACTAATTAGGTACAATGAGCAGTTCTTC.

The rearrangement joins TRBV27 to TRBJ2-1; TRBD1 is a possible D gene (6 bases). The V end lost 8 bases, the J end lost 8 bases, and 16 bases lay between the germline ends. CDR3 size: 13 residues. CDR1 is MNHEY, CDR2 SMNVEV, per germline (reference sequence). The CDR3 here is CASRDTGRDEQFF. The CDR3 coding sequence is TGTGCCAGCCGGGACACTGGGCGGGATGAGCAGTTCTTC.

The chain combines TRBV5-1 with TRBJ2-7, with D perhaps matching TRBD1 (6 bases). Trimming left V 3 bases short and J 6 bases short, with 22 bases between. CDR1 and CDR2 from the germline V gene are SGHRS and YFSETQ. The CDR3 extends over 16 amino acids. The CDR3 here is CASSSGLTGLHLEQYF. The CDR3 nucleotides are TGCGCCAGCAGCTCTGGTCTAACAGGGCTCCATCTCGAGCAGTACTTC.

CDR3: CASSWRGAGGREPQHF. Here the CDR3 DNA reads TGTGCCAGCAGTTGGCGGGGCGCGGGGGGTAGGGAGCCCCAGCATTTT. This sequence joins TRBV27 and TRBJ1-5; perhaps TRBD1 as D (5 bases). Germline V gene sequence: CDR1 MNHEY, CDR2 SMNVEV (reference sequence). The V gene lost 4 bases and the J gene lost 8 bases, with 21 bases spanning the gap. The CDR3 length is 16 residues.

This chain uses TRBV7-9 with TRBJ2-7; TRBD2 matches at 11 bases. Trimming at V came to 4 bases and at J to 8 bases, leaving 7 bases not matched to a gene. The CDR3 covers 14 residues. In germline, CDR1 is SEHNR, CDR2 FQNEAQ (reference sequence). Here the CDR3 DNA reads TGTGCCAGCAGCTCCGGGACTAGCGGTGGAAAGCAGTACTTC. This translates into CASSSGTSGGKQYF.

The CDR3 DNA is TGTGCCAGCAGCATAACTAGGTGGGGCAGGAGTCAGCCCCAGCATTTT. Its protein is CASSITRWGRSQPQHF. V gene TRBV21-1 combines with J gene TRBJ1-5. TRBV21-1 is a pseudogene. The CDR3 covers 16 residues.

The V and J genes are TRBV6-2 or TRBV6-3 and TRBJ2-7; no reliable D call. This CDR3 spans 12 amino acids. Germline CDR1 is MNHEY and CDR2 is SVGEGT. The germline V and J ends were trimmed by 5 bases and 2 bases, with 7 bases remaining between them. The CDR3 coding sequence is TGTGCCAGCAGTAGGATGACCTACGAGCAGTACTTC. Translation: CASSRMTYEQYF.

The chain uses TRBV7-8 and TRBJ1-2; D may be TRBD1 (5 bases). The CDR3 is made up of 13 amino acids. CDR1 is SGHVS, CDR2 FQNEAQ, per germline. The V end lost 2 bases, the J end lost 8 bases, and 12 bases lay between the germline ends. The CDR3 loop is CASSLTTDSGYTF. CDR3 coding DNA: TGTGCCAGCAGCTTAACGACAGATTCCGGCTACACCTTC. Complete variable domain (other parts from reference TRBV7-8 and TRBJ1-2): GAGVSQSPRYKVAKRGQDVALRCDPISGHVSLFWYQQALGQGPEFLTYFQNEAQLDKSGLPSDRFFAERPEGSVSTLKIQRTQQEDSAVYLCASSLTTDSGYTFGSGTRLTVV.

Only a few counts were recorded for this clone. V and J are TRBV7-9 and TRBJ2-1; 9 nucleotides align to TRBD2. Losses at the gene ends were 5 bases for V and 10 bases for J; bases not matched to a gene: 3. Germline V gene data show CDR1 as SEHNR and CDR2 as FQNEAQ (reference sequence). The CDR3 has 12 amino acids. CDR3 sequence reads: CASSETSGEQFF. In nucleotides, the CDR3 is TGTGCCAGCAGCGAGACTAGCGGAGAGCAGTTCTTC.

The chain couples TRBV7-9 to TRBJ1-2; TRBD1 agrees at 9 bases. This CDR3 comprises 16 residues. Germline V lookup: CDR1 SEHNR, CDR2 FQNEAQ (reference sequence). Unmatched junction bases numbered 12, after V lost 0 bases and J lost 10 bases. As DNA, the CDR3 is TGTGCCAGCAGCTTAGCACCGGGACAGGGCCCTCATGACTACACCTTC. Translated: CASSLAPGQGPHDYTF.

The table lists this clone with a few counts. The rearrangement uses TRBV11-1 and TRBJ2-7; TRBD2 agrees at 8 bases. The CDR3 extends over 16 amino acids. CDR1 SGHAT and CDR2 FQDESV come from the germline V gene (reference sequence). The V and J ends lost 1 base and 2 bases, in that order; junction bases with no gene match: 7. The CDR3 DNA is TGTGCCAGCAGCTTAGGCTCGGGGGGGGACACCTACGAGCAGTACTTC. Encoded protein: CASSLGSGGDTYEQYF.

The CDR3 loop is CASRDGYNRNYEQYF. The CDR3 DNA reads as TGCGCCAGCAGGGACGGGTACAACAGGAACTACGAGCAGTACTTC. The J gene is TRBJ2-7, the V gene TRBV5-1, with D possibly TRBD1 on 5 matching bases. Trimming took off 5 bases at V and 3 bases at J, with 18 bases between the two ends. CDR1 is SGHRS and CDR2 is YFSETQ in the germline V gene. CDR3 length: 15 residues.

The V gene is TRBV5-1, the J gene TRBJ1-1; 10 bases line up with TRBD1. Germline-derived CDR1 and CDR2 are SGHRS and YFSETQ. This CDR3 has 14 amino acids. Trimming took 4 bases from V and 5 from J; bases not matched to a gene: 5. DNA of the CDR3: TGCGCCAGCAGCGCAGGGACAGGGGTTACTGAAGCTTTCTTT. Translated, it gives CASSAGTGVTEAFF.

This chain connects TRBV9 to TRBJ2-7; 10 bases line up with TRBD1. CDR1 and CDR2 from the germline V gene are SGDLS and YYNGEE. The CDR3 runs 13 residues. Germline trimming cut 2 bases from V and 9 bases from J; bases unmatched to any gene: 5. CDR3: CASSVVDRGTQYF. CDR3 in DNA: TGTGCCAGCAGCGTGGTGGACAGGGGGACGCAGTACTTC.

The chain's CDR3 is CASSYGDRVKSPLHF. The CDR3 DNA reads as TGTGCCAGCAGTTACGGGGACAGGGTGAAATCACCCCTCCACTTT. The chain is built from TRBV6-5 and TRBJ1-6; 9 bases are shared with TRBD1. CDR3 length: 15 residues. The germline V gene has CDR1 MNHEY and CDR2 SVGAGI. Trimming cost V 2 bases and J 10 bases; bases outside gene matches: 6.

This CDR3 reads CASSVVPGADTQYF. Here the CDR3 DNA reads TGTGCCAGCAGCGTAGTCCCAGGCGCAGATACGCAGTATTTT. This chain joins TRBV9 and TRBJ2-3, with unresolved D. The V end was cut by 0 bases, the J end by 4 bases, with 9 bases between. The germline CDR1 and CDR2 sequences are SGDLS and YYNGEE. This CDR3 has 14 amino acids.

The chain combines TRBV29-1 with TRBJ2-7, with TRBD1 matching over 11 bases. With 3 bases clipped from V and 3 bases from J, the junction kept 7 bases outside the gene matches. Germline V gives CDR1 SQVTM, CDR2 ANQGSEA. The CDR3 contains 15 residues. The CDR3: CSVDSAGTGGYEQYF. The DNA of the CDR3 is TGCAGCGTTGATTCCGCCGGGACAGGGGGCTACGAGCAGTACTTC.

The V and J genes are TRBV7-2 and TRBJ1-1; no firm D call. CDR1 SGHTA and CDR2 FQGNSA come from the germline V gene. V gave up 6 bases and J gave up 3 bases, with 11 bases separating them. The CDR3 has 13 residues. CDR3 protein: CASRNRAHTEAFF. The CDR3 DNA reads TGTGCCAGCAGAAACCGAGCGCACACTGAAGCTTTCTTT. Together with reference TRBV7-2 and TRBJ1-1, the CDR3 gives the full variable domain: GAGVSQSPSNKVTEKGKDVELRCDPISGHTALYWYRQSLGQGLEFLIYFQGNSAPDKSGLPSDRFSAERTGGSVSTLTIQRTQQEDSAVYLCASRNRAHTEAFFGQGTRLTVV.

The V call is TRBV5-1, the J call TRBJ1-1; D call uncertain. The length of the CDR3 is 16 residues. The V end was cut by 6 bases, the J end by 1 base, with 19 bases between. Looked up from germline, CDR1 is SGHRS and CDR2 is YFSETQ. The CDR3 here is CASTLNTHLANTEAFF. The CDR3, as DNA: TGCGCCAGCACCCTGAATACACATCTAGCGAACACTGAAGCTTTCTTT.

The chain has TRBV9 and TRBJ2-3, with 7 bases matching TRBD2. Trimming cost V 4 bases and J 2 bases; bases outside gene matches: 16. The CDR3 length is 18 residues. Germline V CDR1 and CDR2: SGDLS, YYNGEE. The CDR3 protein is CASSPSPSERGFTDTQYF. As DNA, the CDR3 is TGTGCCAGCAGCCCTAGCCCCAGCGAGCGGGGATTCACAGATACGCAGTATTTT.